These 25 T cell receptor beta chains were all obtained from the same sample, sequenced in a study of response to subunit inactivated influenza vaccine. TCRdb recomputed calls from the RT-PCR reads with MiXCR, one row per CDR3 protein. This sample has 250,000 to 350,000 distinct CDR3 sequences, with 22% found just once. Sequencing used PBMCs from blood, obtained roughly 20 months after vaccination. The receptors stem from a man between 50 and 69 years old who received an inactivated influenza vaccine.

This sequence joins TRBV9 and TRBJ2-1; TRBD2 agrees at 7 bases. Per the germline V gene, CDR1 is SGDLS and CDR2 is YYNGEE. Trimming at V came to 1 base and at J to 3 bases, leaving 4 bases not matched to a gene. The CDR3 has 15 amino acids. CDR3 sequence (DNA): TGTGCCAGCAGCGTATCCCTAGCGGACTACAATGAGCAGTTCTTC. Its translation is CASSVSLADYNEQFF. The variable domain in full, completed from reference TRBV9 and TRBJ2-1, reads DSGVTQTPKHLITATGQRVTLRCSPRSGDLSVYWYQQSLDQGLQFLIQYYNGEERAKGNILERFSAQQFPDLHSELNLSSLELGDSALYFCASSVSLADYNEQFFGPGTRLTVL.

This clonotype has only a few counts. V and J are TRBV28 and TRBJ1-5, with D unresolved. Trimming shortened V by 7 bases and J by 0 bases, and 16 bases separated the two germline ends. The CDR3 sequence is 16 residues long. In germline, CDR1 is MDHEN, CDR2 SYDVKM. The CDR3 is CASTQYWQSSNQPQHF. The DNA of the CDR3 is TGTGCCAGCACCCAATATTGGCAGTCTAGCAATCAGCCCCAGCATTTT. The variable domain in full, with the rest retrieved from reference TRBV28 and TRBJ1-5, is DVKVTQSSRYLVKRTGEKVFLECVQDMDHENMFWYRQDPGLGLRLIYFSYDVKMKEKGDIPEGYSVSREKKERFSLILESASTNQTSMYLCASTQYWQSSNQPQHFGDGTRLSIL.

This chain joins TRBV10-3 and TRBJ2-3, with a weak D call TRBD2 (5 bases). Trimming shortened V by 3 bases and J by 0 bases, and 10 bases separated the two germline ends. The CDR3 runs to 15 residues. Germline CDR1 ENHRY, CDR2 SYGVKD. CDR3 nucleotides: TGTGCCATCAGTGAAGGAGGCTATAGCACAGATACGCAGTATTTT. It encodes CAISEGGYSTDTQYF.

The gene calls are TRBV4-2 and TRBJ1-5; no reliable D call. This CDR3 has 15 amino acids. CDR1 and CDR2 (germline): LGHNA, YNFKEQ. V gave up 0 bases and J gave up 5 bases, with 11 bases separating them. CDR3 nucleotides: TGTGCCAGCAGCCAAGATCTACCCGGTCATCAGCCCCAGCATTTT. Translation: CASSQDLPGHQPQHF.

This clonotype was detected only once. The chain couples TRBV12-3 or TRBV12-4 to TRBJ2-1; D tentatively reads TRBD1 or TRBD2 (5 bases each). CDR3 length: 13 residues. Between the trimmed V and J ends, which lost 3 bases and 5 bases, there was a span of 8 bases. CDR3 coding DNA: TGTGCCAGCAGTTTTGGGACCCACAATGAGCAGTTCTTC. This codes for CASSFGTHNEQFF.

The J gene is TRBJ2-3, the V gene TRBV29-1; D gene uncertain. Germline CDR1 is SQVTM and CDR2 is ANQGSEA. The V end was cut by 5 bases, the J end by 5 bases, with 8 bases between. This CDR3 spans 11 amino acids. Here the CDR3 DNA reads TGCAGCGTTCAAATCGGAGATACGCAGTATTTT. Amino acid sequence: CSVQIGDTQYF.

V gene TRBV28 combines with J gene TRBJ2-7; D gene uncertain. CDR3 length equals 13 residues. V gave up 2 bases and J gave up 6 bases, with 11 bases separating them. CDR1 and CDR2 from the germline V gene are MDHEN and SYDVKM. CDR3 amino acids: CASSLVGFSEQYF. CDR3 DNA sequence: TGTGCCAGCAGTTTAGTAGGTTTCAGCGAGCAGTACTTC.

The chain couples TRBV12-3 or TRBV12-4 to TRBJ1-5; unclear D gene. The CDR3 totals 18 residues. Deletions cut 4 bases from V and 11 bases from J, with 30 bases between. In DNA, the CDR3 is TGTGCCAGCAGTTCATCTGGCGATCGTCAGAAAGCCTCGTGGGCCCAGCATTTT. Translating gives CASSSSGDRQKASWAQHF.

The chain combines TRBV4-3 with TRBJ2-3; 7 nucleotides line up with TRBD1. The V gene's germline CDR1 is LGHNA and CDR2 YSLEER. The CDR3 consists of 13 residues. V was clipped by 4 bases and J by 11 bases; unmatched bases: 9. CDR3 sequence reads: CASSPKRQGLQYF. The CDR3 bases are TGCGCCAGCAGCCCCAAGCGACAGGGTTTGCAGTATTTT.

V usage is TRBV2 and J usage is TRBJ2-7; no reliable D call. The V end lost 2 bases, the J end lost 7 bases, and 6 bases lay between the germline ends. The germline gives CDR1 SNHLY, CDR2 FYNNEI. The CDR3 has 11 amino acids. The CDR3 coding sequence is TGTGCCAGCAGTGAAAACTGGGAGCAGTACTTC. It is translated as CASSENWEQYF.

At least ten counts were recorded for this clonotype. V usage is TRBV20-1 and J usage is TRBJ2-3; tentative D call: TRBD2 (6 bases). V lost 8 bases to trimming and J lost 5 bases, with 14 bases between them. Germline V CDR1 and CDR2: DFQATT, SNEGSKA (reference sequence). The CDR3 runs to 12 residues. The CDR3 is CSTPTGVDTQYF. CDR3 coding DNA: TGCAGTACCCCGACGGGGGTAGATACGCAGTATTTT.

This clonotype was seen a few times. The rearrangement uses TRBV7-9 and TRBJ1-1, with a tentative D call TRBD1 (6 bases). The germline CDR1 and CDR2 sequences are SEHNR and FQNEAQ (reference sequence). The CDR3 covers 14 residues. V was pared by 2 bases and J by 11 bases, with 18 bases between. For the CDR3, the DNA is TGTGCCAGCAGCTTACAGGACAGCCTGAGTCGGGCTTTCTTT. Translation gives CASSLQDSLSRAFF.

A few counts support this clonotype. This chain uses TRBV12-3 or TRBV12-4 with TRBJ1-6; a possible D gene is TRBD1 (6 bases). The CDR3 is made up of 15 amino acids. Trimming left V 3 bases short and J 8 bases short, with 14 bases between. As DNA, the CDR3 is TGTGCCAGCAGTTTTGGCAGGGGAAAGGATTCACCCCTCCACTTT. Translation gives CASSFGRGKDSPLHF.

This clonotype appeared a few times. This chain uses TRBV20-1 with TRBJ2-5; no reliable D call. The germline CDR1 and CDR2 sequences are DFQATT and SNEGSKA (reference sequence). With 5 bases removed from V and 5 bases from J, the gap between germline ends came to 9 bases. The CDR3 totals 11 residues. In DNA form, the CDR3 reads TGCAGTGCTCGCCTTTGGGAGACCCAGTACTTC. The encoded protein is CSARLWETQYF.

The chain combines TRBV4-2 with TRBJ2-2, with unresolved D. Trimming shortened V by 1 base and J by 2 bases, and 11 bases separated the two germline ends. Germline lookup yields CDR1 LGHNA and CDR2 YNFKEQ. CDR3 length: 16 amino acids. Here the CDR3 DNA reads TGTGCCAGCAGCCAAGCGTTCGGAGTTAACACCGGGGAGCTGTTTTTT. It translates to CASSQAFGVNTGELFF.

This clonotype has only a few counts. The chain carries TRBV7-9 and TRBJ1-4; D call uncertain. Germline V lookup: CDR1 SEHNR, CDR2 FQNEAQ (reference sequence). The V end was cut by 0 bases, the J end by 0 bases, with 5 bases between. CDR3 length: 15 residues. The CDR3 nucleotides read TGTGCCAGCAGCTTAGCGGCAGCAACTAATGAAAAACTGTTTTTT. Its translation: CASSLAAATNEKLFF.

Only a few counts were recorded for this clonotype. The chain combines TRBV2 with TRBJ1-2, with unresolved D. V was trimmed by 7 bases and J by 4 bases, leaving 7 bases between them. The CDR3 spans 11 residues. The germline V gene encodes CDR1 SNHLY and CDR2 FYNNEI. In DNA form, the CDR3 reads TGTGCCAGCAAGTTGGGCTATGGCTACACCTTC. This codes for CASKLGYGYTF. The entire variable domain, with the rest obtained from reference TRBV2 and TRBJ1-2, is as follows: EPEVTQTPSHQVTQMGQEVILRCVPISNHLYFYWYRQILGQKVEFLVSFYNNEISEKSEIFDDQFSVERPDGSNFTLKIRSTKLEDSAMYFCASKLGYGYTFGSGTRLTVV.

The chain employs TRBV29-1 and TRBJ2-7; the D gene is possibly TRBD2 (6 bases). V was cut by 4 bases and J by 6 bases, with 10 bases left in between. From germline, CDR1 is SQVTM and CDR2 ANQGSEA. The CDR3 runs 11 residues. The DNA for the CDR3 is TGCAGCGTTGGGAGGCGGGGCGAGCAGTACTTC. This sequence encodes CSVGRRGEQYF.

The chain carries TRBV27 and TRBJ1-5, with 7 bases matching TRBD1. The CDR3 contains 17 residues. Germline V gives CDR1 MNHEY, CDR2 SMNVEV (reference sequence). After removal of 2 bases from V and 1 base from J, the junction contained 8 bases not matched to a gene. CDR3 in amino acids: CASSLRGRGESNQPQHF. The CDR3 DNA reads TGTGCCAGCAGTTTAAGGGGCAGGGGGGAGAGCAATCAGCCCCAGCATTTT.

This clonotype was observed a handful of times. This CDR3 is CASSPQTNTEAFF. CDR3 in DNA: TGTGCCAGCAGTCCACAGACGAACACTGAAGCTTTCTTT. The rearrangement links TRBV12-3 or TRBV12-4 to TRBJ1-1, with D uncertain. The CDR3 totals 13 residues. V was trimmed by 5 bases and J by 1 base, leaving 8 bases between them.

This chain uses TRBV29-1 with TRBJ2-7; 9 bases agree with TRBD2. The V gene's germline CDR1 is SQVTM and CDR2 ANQGSEA. Trimming cost V 0 bases and J 1 base; bases outside gene matches: 13. The CDR3 has 18 amino acids. CDR3 bases: TGCAGCGTTGAAGACCGCCGCAAGCCAGCGGGGGGTTCCTACGAGCAGTACTTC. This encodes CSVEDRRKPAGGSYEQYF.

This clonotype appeared once. V usage is TRBV5-1 and J usage is TRBJ2-2; maybe TRBD2 (5 bases). In germline, CDR1 is SGHRS, CDR2 YFSETQ. The V end was cut by 3 bases, the J end by 2 bases, with 11 bases between. The CDR3 sequence is 15 residues long. Here the CDR3 DNA reads TGCGCCAGCAGCTCGGCCGAGGGAAACACCGGGGAGCTGTTTTTT. This sequence encodes CASSSAEGNTGELFF.

V usage is TRBV12-3 or TRBV12-4 and J usage is TRBJ2-7; D is tentatively TRBD1 or TRBD2 (5 bases each). V was shortened by 6 bases and J by 3 bases, with 18 bases between the two germline ends. There are 15 residues in the CDR3. The CDR3 protein is CASRDFGTGYYEQYF. The CDR3 region has the DNA TGTGCCAGCAGAGACTTCGGGACGGGGTACTACGAGCAGTACTTC.

The CDR3 sequence: CASSVTGGDYGYTF. For the CDR3, the DNA is TGTGCCAGCAGTGTTACAGGGGGCGACTATGGCTACACCTTC. This sequence joins TRBV28 and TRBJ1-2, with 9 bases aligning to TRBD1. CDR1 is MDHEN, CDR2 SYDVKM, per germline. V lost 5 bases, J lost 3 bases, and 4 bases stayed unmatched. This CDR3 spans 14 amino acids.

This clonotype turned up a few times. This chain links TRBV29-1 with TRBJ2-1, with 9 bases that match TRBD1. The germline V gene encodes CDR1 SQVTM and CDR2 ANQGSEA. The CDR3 contains 16 residues. Trimming at V came to 6 bases and at J to 8 bases, leaving 17 bases not matched to a gene. CDR3 region: CSVRGGQGQKTDEQFF. DNA for the CDR3: TGCAGCGTGCGTGGAGGACAGGGGCAAAAAACGGATGAGCAGTTCTTC.